This T cell receptor beta chain was profiled in a study of PD-1 blockade in mismatch repair-deficient tumors. Overall study context: Patients had more than ten mismatch repair-deficient cancer types, all previously treated and progressing. Findings and caveats of the study: Rapid post-treatment expansion, then contraction, generally preceding radiologic response, marked tumor-resident clones.

The table came from immunoSEQ multiplex PCR; TCRdb's copy has only in-frame clones and leaves some out. The table records 100,000 or so clones, 70% to 85% of them present only once. Comments on this clone: The antigen remains unidentified.

The TCR-sequenced patients were a few responders to pembrolizumab. This TCR derives from an adult with mismatch repair-deficient cancer. This specimen consisted of peripheral blood, obtained less than 37 weeks after starting pembrolizumab.

Here the CDR3 DNA reads TGTGCCAGCAGCTTAGACCCGCGCACTAATGAAAAACTGTTTTTT. It yields the protein CASSLDPRTNEKLFF. V usage is TRBV7-6 and J usage is TRBJ1-4, with unresolved D. V was trimmed by 1 base and J by 2 bases, leaving 8 bases between them. Germline V gives CDR1 SGHVS, CDR2 FNYEAQ. The CDR3 loop spans 15 amino acids.